This paragraph reports one TCR beta chain. Its cognate antigen is unknown. These data belong to a study of beta chain features in type 1 diabetes. Trimming took off 7 bases at V and 7 bases at J, with 13 bases between the two ends. CDR1 and CDR2 from the germline V gene are SEHNR and FQNEAQ (reference sequence). The CDR3 has 13 amino acids. Study outcomes and limitations: Shorter TCRB CDR3s, moderately but significantly so, marked every one of the four CD4+ subsets in Type 1 diabetes patients. A potential PCR bias toward shorter templates would be equal in patient and control samples. At VDJ recombination sites, type 1 diabetes patients had fewer insertions and more deleted nucleotides.

Expressed TCRB transcripts were sequenced because the entire RNA isolate underwent reverse transcription. TCRdb keeps only in-frame clones here, not all; method: immunoSEQ multiplex PCR. The sample lists about 150,000 clones; about 13% were seen once. Sequenced sample: central memory CD4+ T cells from blood. The rearrangement uses TRBV7-9 and TRBJ1-4, with D maybe TRBD1 (5 bases). This TCR came from a man aged 18 to 29 with type 1 diabetes. The CDR3 reads CASNVGRGEKLFF. The CDR3 DNA sequence: TGTGCCAGCAATGTGGGGCGAGGTGAAAAACTGTTTTTT.